Sequencing of this TCR beta chain was carried out in a study of CD8 T cells in Susac syndrome. With random hexamers, 0.5 to 1 ug RNA was reverse transcribed. Using its own MiXCR run on the immunoSEQ multiplex PCR reads, TCRdb lists one record per CDR3 protein. Among some 170,000 distinct CDR3 sequences listed, approximately 95% were seen once. V lost 0 bases, J lost 15 bases, and 15 bases lay in between. In germline, CDR1 is LGHDT, CDR2 YNNKEL (reference sequence). CDR3 length equals 13 residues. V usage is TRBV3-1 and J usage is TRBJ1-5; a weak D match, TRBD1 (5 bases). The receptor's source is a human donor in good health. The sequencing input was CD4+ T cells from PBMCs. This CDR3 reads CASSQDRGRGMHF. The CDR3 DNA reads as TGTGCCAGCAGCCAAGATAGGGGAAGGGGAATGCATTTT. The full variable domain, its missing parts supplied by reference TRBV3-1 and TRBJ1-5, is DTAVSQTPKYLVTQMGNDKSIKCEQNLGHDTMYWYKQDSKKFLKIMFSYNNKELIINETVPNRFSPKSPDKAHLNLHINSLELGDSAVYFCASSQDRGRGMHFGDGTRLSIL.